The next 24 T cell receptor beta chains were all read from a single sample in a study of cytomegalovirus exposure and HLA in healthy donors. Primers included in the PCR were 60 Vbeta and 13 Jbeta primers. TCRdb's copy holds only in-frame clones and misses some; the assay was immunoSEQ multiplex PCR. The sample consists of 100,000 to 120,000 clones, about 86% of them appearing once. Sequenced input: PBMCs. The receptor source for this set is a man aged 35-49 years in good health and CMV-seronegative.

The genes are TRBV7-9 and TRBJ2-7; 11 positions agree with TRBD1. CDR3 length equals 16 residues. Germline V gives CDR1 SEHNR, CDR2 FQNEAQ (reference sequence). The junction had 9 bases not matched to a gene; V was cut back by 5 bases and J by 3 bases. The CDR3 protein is CASSRLRDRGIYEQYF. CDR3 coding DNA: TGTGCCAGCAGCCGACTCCGGGACAGGGGGATCTACGAGCAGTACTTC.

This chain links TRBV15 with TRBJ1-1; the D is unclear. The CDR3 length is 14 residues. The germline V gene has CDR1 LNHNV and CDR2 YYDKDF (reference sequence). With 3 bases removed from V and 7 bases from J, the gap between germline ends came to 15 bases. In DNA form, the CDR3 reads TGTGCCACCAGCAGGAGGGTACCGGCTAATGAAGCTTTCTTT. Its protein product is CATSRRVPANEAFF.

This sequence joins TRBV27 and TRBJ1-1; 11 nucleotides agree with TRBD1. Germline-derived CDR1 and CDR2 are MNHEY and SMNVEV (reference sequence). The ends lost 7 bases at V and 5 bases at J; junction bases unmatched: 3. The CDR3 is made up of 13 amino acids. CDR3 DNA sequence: TGTGCCAGCAAGGGACAGGGGGGGACTGAAGCTTTCTTT. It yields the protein CASKGQGGTEAFF.

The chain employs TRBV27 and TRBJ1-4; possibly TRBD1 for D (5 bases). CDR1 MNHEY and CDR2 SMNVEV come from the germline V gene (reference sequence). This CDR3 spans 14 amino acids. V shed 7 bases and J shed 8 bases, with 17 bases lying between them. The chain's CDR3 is CASTRVPGGEKLFF. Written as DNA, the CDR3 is TGTGCCAGCACCCGGGTTCCGGGGGGGGAAAAACTGTTTTTT.

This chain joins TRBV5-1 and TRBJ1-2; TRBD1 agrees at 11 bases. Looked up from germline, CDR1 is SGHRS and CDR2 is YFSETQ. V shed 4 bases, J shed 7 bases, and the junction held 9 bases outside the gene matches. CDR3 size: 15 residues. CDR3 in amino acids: CASSPRTGGGSGYTF. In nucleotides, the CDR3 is TGCGCCAGCAGCCCAAGGACAGGGGGCGGTTCTGGCTACACCTTC.

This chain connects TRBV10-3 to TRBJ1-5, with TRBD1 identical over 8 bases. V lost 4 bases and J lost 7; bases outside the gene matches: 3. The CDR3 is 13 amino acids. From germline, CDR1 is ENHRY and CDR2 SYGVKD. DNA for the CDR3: TGTGCCATCAGTGTGGACAGGGAACAGCCCCAGCATTTT. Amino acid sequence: CAISVDREQPQHF.

This CDR3 reads CASSQLHTGTSGGAGWEQYF. The CDR3 nucleotides read TGTGCCAGCAGCCAACTTCACACCGGGACTAGCGGGGGGGCCGGTTGGGAGCAGTACTTC. The genes are TRBV14 and TRBJ2-7; 16 bases agree with TRBD2. The CDR3 has 20 amino acids. CDR1 and CDR2 from the germline V gene are SGHDN and FVKESK. V lost 2 bases, J lost 7 bases, and 17 bases stayed unmatched.

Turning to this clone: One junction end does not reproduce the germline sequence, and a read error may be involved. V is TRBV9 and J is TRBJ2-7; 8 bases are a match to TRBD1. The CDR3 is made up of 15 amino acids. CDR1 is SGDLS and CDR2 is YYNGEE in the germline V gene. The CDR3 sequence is CASSVGPDRAYEQYF. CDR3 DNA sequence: TGTGCCAGCAGCGTAGGCCCGGACAGGGCCTATGAGCAGTACTTC.

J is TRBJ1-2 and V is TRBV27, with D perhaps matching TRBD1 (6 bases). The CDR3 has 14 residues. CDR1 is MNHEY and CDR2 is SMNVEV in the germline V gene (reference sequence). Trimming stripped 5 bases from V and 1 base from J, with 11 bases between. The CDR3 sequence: CASSPRGLNYGYTF. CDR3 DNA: TGTGCCAGCAGTCCCAGGGGCCTTAACTATGGCTACACCTTC.

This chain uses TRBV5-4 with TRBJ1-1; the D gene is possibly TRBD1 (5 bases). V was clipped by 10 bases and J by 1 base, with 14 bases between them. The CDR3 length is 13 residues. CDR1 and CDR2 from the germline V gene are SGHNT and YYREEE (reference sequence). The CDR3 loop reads CADGGGRNTEAFF. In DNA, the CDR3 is TGTGCCGATGGGGGGGGTCGGAACACTGAAGCTTTCTTT.

The CDR3 nucleotides read TGTGCCAGCAGTAGCGGGGGGGCCTCAGATACGCAGTATTTT. This encodes CASSSGGASDTQYF. The chain joins TRBV7-8 to TRBJ2-3; 11 bases fit TRBD2. Losses at the gene ends were 6 bases for V and 4 bases for J; bases not matched to a gene: 3. This CDR3 is built from 14 residues. From germline, CDR1 is SGHVS and CDR2 FQNEAQ.

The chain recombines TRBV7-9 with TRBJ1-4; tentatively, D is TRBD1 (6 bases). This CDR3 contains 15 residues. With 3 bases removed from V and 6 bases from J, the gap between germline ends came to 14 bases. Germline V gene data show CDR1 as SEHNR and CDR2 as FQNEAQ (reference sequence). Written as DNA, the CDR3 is TGTGCCAGCAGCTTGGGGGCAACACCCGATGAAAAACTGTTTTTT. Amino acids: CASSLGATPDEKLFF.

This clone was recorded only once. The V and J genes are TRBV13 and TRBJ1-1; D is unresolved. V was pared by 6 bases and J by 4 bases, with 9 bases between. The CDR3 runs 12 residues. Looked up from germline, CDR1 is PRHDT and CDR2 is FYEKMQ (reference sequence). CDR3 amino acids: CASRREGTEAFF. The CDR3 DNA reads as TGTGCCAGCAGGAGGGAAGGCACTGAAGCTTTCTTT. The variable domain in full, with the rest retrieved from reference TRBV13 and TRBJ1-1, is AAGVIQSPRHLIKEKRETATLKCYPIPRHDTVYWYQQGPGQDPQFLISFYEKMQSDKGSIPDRFSAQQFSDYHSELNMSSLELGDSALYFCASRREGTEAFFGQGTRLTVV.

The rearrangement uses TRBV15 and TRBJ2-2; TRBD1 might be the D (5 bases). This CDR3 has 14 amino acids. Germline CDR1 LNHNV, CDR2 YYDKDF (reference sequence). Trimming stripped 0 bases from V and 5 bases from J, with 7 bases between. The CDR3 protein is CATSREGVTGELFF. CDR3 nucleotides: TGTGCCACCAGCAGAGAAGGGGTAACCGGGGAGCTGTTTTTT.

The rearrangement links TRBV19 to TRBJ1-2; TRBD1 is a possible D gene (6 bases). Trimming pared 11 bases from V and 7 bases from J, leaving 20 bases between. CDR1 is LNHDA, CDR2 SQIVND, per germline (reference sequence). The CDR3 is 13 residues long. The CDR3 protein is CAVAPGTLRGYTF. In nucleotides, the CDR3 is TGTGCCGTAGCCCCGGGGACACTTCGTGGCTACACCTTC.

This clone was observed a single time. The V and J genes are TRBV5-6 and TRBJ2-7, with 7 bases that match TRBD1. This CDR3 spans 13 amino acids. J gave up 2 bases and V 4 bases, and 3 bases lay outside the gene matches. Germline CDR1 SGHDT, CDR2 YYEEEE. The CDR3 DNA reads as TGTGCCAGCAGCGTGACAGGGACCTACGAGCAGTACTTC. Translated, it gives CASSVTGTYEQYF.

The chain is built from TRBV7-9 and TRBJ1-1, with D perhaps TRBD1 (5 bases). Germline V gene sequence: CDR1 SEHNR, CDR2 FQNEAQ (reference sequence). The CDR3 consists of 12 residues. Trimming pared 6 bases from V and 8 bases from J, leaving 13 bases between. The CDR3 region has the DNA TGTGCCAGCAGTCAGACTGCAGGGGAAGCTTTCTTT. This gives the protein CASSQTAGEAFF.

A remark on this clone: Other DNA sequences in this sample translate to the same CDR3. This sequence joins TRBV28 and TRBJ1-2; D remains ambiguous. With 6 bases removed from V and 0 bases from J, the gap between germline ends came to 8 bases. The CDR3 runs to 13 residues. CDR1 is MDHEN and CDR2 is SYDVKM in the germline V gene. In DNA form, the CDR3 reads TGTGCCAGCAGCTTAACAGCTAACTATGGCTACACCTTC. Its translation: CASSLTANYGYTF.

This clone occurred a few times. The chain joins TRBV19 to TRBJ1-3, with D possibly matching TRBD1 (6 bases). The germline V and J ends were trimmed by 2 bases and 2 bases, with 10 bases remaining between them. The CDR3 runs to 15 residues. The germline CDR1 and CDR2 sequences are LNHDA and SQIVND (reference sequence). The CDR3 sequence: CASSIPQGAGNTIYF. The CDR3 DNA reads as TGTGCCAGTAGTATACCACAGGGTGCTGGAAACACCATATATTTT.

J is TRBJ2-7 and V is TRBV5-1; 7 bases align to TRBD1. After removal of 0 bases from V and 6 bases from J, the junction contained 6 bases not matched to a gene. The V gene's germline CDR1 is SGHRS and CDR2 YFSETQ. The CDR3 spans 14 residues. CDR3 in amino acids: CASSLGGTALEQYF. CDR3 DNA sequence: TGCGCCAGCAGCTTGGGAGGGACAGCCCTCGAGCAGTACTTC.

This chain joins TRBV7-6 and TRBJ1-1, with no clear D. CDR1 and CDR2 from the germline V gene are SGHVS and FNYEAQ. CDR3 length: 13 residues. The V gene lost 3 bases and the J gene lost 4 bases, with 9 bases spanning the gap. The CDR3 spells CASSFVPSTEAFF. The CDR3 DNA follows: TGTGCCAGCAGCTTCGTCCCCAGCACTGAAGCTTTCTTT.

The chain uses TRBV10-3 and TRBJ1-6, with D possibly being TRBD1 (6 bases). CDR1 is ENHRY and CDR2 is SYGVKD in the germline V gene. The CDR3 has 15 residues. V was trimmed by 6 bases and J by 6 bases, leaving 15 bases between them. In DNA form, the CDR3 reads TGTGCCATCAGAGGATCGACAGGAGGTAATTCACCCCTCCACTTT. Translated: CAIRGSTGGNSPLHF.

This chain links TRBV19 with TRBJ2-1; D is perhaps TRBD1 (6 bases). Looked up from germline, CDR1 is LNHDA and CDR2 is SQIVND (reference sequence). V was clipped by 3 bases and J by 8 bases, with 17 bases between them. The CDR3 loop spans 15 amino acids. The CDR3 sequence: CASSIPGHSLDEQFF. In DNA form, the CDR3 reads TGTGCCAGTAGTATCCCGGGACATTCCTTGGATGAGCAGTTCTTC.

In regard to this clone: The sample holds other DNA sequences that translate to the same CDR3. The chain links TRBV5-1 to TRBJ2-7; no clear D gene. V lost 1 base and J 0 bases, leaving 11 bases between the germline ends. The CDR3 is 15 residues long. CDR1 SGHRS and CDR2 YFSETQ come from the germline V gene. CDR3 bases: TGCGCCAGCAGCTTGCTTGCCGGTAGCTCCTACGAGCAGTACTTC. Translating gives CASSLLAGSSYEQYF.